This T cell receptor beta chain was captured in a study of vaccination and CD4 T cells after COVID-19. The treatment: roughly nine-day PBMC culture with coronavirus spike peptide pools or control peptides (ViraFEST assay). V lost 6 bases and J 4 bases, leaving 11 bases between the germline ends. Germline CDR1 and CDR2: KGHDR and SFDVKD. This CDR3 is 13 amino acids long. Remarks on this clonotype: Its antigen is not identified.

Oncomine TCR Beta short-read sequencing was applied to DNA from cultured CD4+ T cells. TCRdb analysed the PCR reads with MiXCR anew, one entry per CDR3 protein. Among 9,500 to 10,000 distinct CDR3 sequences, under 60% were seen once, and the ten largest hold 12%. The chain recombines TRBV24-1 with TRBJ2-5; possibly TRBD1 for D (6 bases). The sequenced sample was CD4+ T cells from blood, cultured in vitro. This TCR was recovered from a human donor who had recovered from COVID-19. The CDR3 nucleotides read TGTGCCACCAGTCGAGGGGGTGGAGAGACCCAGTACTTC. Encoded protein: CATSRGGGETQYF.